This entry lists 9 T cell receptor beta chains sequenced from one sample in a study of control samples from healthy donors and cancer patients. Using immunoSEQ multiplex PCR, the repertoire was profiled, and TCRdb retains in-frame clones only, with some absent. Of roughly 200,000 clones listed, approximately 90% are singletons. Sequencing input: blood. The receptors stem from a man aged 25 to 45 in good health.

The chain recombines TRBV6-5 with TRBJ1-5; 8 bases are a match to TRBD1. Per the germline V gene, CDR1 is MNHEY and CDR2 is SVGAGI. V shed 7 bases, J shed 5 bases, and the junction held 7 bases outside the gene matches. This CDR3 has 14 amino acids. CDR3 in amino acids: CASKPPGGYQPQHF. The CDR3 region has the DNA TGTGCCAGCAAGCCCCCAGGGGGCTATCAGCCCCAGCATTTT.

The chain couples TRBV5-8 to TRBJ1-5; 8 bases align to TRBD1. Germline CDR1 is SGHTS and CDR2 is YDEGEE. Trimming removed 4 bases from V and 3 bases from J; junction bases left unmatched: 6. This CDR3 region has 15 residues. CDR3 bases: TGTGCCAGCAGCCGGACGACAGGGGACAATCAGCCCCAGCATTTT. It yields the protein CASSRTTGDNQPQHF. Full variable domain (outside the CDR3, taken from reference TRBV5-8 and TRBJ1-5): EAGVTQSPTHLIKTRGQQATLRCSPISGHTSVYWYQQALGLGLQFLLWYDEGEERNRGNFPPRFSGRQFPNYSSELNVNALELEDSALYLCASSRTTGDNQPQHFGDGTRLSIL.

This rearrangement joins TRBV11-2 to TRBJ1-3; D not certain. Germline V gives CDR1 SGHAT, CDR2 FQNNGV. V gave up 0 bases and J gave up 15 bases, with 15 bases separating them. This CDR3 has 13 residues. The CDR3: CASSLDGRGSTYF. Here the CDR3 DNA reads TGTGCCAGCAGCTTAGATGGTCGAGGCTCCACATATTTT.

As to this clone: Distinct nucleotide sequences in the sample also encode this CDR3. This chain uses TRBV19 with TRBJ2-2; TRBD1 matches at 9 bases. Germline V CDR1 and CDR2: LNHDA, SQIVND (reference sequence). This CDR3 spans 16 amino acids. The J segment lost 2 bases and the V segment lost 2 bases, leaving 3 bases of the junction unmatched. The CDR3 coding sequence is TGTGCCAGTAGTATATTGGGACAGGGCAACACCGGGGAGCTGTTTTTT. Encoded protein: CASSILGQGNTGELFF. Complete variable domain (other parts from reference TRBV19 and TRBJ2-2): DGGITQSPKYLFRKEGQNVTLSCEQNLNHDAMYWYRQDPGQGLRLIYYSQIVNDFQKGDIAEGYSVSREKKESFPLTVTSAQKNPTAFYLCASSILGQGNTGELFFGEGSRLTVL.

The chain joins TRBV27 to TRBJ1-1, with D possibly being TRBD1 (6 bases). The length of the CDR3 is 15 residues. Germline loops: CDR1 MNHEY, CDR2 SMNVEV (reference sequence). V was trimmed by 6 bases and J by 1 base, leaving 15 bases between them. The DNA for the CDR3 is TGTGCCAGCAGCCTAAATTTAGGGGGGAACACTGAAGCTTTCTTT. It is translated as CASSLNLGGNTEAFF.

V is TRBV19 and J is TRBJ2-2; 8 positions match TRBD1. V was clipped by 5 bases and J by 5 bases; unmatched bases: 7. The CDR3 contains 15 residues. Germline CDR1 reads LNHDA; CDR2 reads SQIVND (reference sequence). In DNA, the CDR3 is TGTGCCAGTAGTGAGCCAAGGACAGGGACCGGGGAGCTGTTTTTT. Translation gives CASSEPRTGTGELFF.

The gene calls are TRBV27 and TRBJ1-2; no clear D gene. Trimming left V 6 bases short and J 4 bases short, with 18 bases between. Germline V lookup: CDR1 MNHEY, CDR2 SMNVEV (reference sequence). The CDR3 contains 15 residues. CDR3 nucleotides: TGTGCCAGCAGGGGTGCATATGGTGCGGTCTATGGCTACACCTTC. Its translation is CASRGAYGAVYGYTF.

The chain links TRBV5-1 to TRBJ1-4; D ambiguous. V gave up 1 base and J gave up 0 bases, with 7 bases separating them. The germline V gene has CDR1 SGHRS and CDR2 YFSETQ. This CDR3 has 15 amino acids. CDR3 in amino acids: CASSLYGATNEKLFF. DNA for the CDR3: TGCGCCAGCAGCTTGTATGGTGCAACTAATGAAAAACTGTTTTTT. Full variable domain (rest looked up from reference TRBV5-1 and TRBJ1-4): KAGVTQTPRYLIKTRGQQVTLSCSPISGHRSVSWYQQTPGQGLQFLFEYFSETQRNKGNFPGRFSGRQFSNSRSEMNVSTLELGDSALYLCASSLYGATNEKLFFGSGTQLSVL.

V usage is TRBV2 and J usage is TRBJ1-5, with D maybe TRBD1 (6 bases). The germline V and J ends were trimmed by 11 bases and 4 bases, with 18 bases remaining between them. In germline, CDR1 is SNHLY, CDR2 FYNNEI. The CDR3 runs 14 residues. The CDR3 DNA reads TGTGCCTCCTCTCTGGGGGCAGGGAATCAGCCCCAGCATTTT. The encoded protein is CASSLGAGNQPQHF.